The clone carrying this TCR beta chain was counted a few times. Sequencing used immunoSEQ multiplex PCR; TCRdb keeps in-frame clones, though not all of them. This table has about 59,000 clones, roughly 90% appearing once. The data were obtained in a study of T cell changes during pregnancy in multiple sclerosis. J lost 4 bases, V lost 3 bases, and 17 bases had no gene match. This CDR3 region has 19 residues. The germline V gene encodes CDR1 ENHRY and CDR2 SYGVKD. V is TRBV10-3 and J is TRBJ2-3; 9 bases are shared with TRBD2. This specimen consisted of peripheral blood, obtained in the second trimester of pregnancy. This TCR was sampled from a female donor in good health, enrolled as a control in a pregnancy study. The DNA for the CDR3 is TGTGCCATCAGTGACCGGGGTTCAAGTAGCGGCGGGGGGGCAGATACGCAGTATTTT. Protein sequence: CAISDRGSSSGGGADTQYF.